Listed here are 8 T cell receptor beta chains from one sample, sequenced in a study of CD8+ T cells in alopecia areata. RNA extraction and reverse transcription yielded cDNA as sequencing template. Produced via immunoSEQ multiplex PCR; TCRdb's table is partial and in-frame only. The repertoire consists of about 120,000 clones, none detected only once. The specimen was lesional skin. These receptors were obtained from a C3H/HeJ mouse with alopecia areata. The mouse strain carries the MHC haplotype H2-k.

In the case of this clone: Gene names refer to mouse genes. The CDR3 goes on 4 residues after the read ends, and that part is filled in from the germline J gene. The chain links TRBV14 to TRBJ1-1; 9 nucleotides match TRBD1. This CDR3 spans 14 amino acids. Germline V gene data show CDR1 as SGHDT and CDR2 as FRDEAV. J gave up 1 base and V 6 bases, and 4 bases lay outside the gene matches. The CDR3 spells CASNPGQGNTEVFF. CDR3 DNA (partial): TGTGCCAGCAATCCGGGACAGGGGAACACA.

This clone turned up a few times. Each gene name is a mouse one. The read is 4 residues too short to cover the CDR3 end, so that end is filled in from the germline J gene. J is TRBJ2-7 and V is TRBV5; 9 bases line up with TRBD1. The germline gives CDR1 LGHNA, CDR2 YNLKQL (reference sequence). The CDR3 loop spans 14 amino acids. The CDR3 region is CASSQDGTGNEQYF. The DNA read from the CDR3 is TGTGCCAGCAGCCAAGATGGGACAGGGAAT.

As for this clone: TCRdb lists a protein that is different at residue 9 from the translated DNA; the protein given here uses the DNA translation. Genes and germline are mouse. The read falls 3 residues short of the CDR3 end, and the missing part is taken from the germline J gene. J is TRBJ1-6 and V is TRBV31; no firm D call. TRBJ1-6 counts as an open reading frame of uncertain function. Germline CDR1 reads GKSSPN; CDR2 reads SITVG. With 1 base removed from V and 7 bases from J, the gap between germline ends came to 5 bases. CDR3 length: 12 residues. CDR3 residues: CAWSPSNSPLYF. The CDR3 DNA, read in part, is TGTGCCTGGAGTCCCTCCAATTCGCCC.

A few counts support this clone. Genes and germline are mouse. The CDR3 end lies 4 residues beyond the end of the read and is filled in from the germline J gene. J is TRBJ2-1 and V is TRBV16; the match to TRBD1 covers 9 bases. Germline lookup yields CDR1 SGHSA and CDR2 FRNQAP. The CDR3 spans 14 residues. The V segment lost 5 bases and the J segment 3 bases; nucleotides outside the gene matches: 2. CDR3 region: CASSQGQGYAEQFF. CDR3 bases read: TGTGCAAGCAGCCAGGGACAGGGCTATGCT.

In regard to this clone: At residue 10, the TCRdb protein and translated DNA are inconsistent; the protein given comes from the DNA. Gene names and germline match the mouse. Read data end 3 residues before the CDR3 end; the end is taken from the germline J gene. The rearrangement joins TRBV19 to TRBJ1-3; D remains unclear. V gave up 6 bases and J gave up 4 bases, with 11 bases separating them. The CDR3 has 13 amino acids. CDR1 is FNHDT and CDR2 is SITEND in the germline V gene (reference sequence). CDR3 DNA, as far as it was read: TGTGCCAGCACGCAGGCTTGGGGAAATACG. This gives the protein CASTQAWGNT. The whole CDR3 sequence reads CASTQAWGNTLYF.

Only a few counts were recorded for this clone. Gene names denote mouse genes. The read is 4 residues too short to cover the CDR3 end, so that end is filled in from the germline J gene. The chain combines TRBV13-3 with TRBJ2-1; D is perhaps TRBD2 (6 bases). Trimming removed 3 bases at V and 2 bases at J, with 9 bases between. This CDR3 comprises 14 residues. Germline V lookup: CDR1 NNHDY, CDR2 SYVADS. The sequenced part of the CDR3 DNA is TGTGCCAGCAGTGTGCTGGGGTACTATGCT. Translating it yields CASSVLGYYA. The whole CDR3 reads CASSVLGYYAEQFF.

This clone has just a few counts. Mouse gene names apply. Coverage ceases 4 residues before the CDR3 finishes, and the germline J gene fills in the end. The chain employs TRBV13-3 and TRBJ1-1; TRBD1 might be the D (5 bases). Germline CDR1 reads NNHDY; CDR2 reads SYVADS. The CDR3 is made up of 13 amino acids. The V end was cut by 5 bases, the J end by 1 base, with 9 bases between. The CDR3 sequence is CASSHQGNTEVFF. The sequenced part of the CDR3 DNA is TGTGCCAGCAGCCACCAGGGAAACACA.

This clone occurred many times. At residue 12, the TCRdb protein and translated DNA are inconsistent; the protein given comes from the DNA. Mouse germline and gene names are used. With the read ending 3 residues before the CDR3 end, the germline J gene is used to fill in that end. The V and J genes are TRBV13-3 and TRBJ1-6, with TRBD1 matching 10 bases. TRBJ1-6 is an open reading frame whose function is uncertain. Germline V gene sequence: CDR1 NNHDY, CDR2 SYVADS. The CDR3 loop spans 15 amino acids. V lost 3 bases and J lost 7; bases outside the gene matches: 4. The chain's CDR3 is CASSGDRGINSPLYF. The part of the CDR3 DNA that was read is TGTGCCAGCAGTGGGGACAGGGGAATCAATTCGCCC.